This TCR beta chain stems from a study of T cells after yellow fever vaccination. Each CDR3 protein is one row after TCRdb ran MiXCR on the 5' RACE reads. The sample carries about 360,000 distinct CDR3 sequences, roughly 6.1% recorded once. This clonotype was recorded many times. The CDR3 extends over 16 amino acids. The V gene end was trimmed by 0 bases and the J gene end by 6 bases; junction bases not matched to a gene: 9. Germline loops: CDR1 DFQATT, CDR2 SNEGSKA (reference sequence). This sequence originates from a man aged 25 to 45 who received the YFV17D yellow fever vaccine. This sequence joins TRBV20-1 and TRBJ2-1, with 9 positions matching TRBD2. The sample in question was PBMCs, obtained 5 days after the yellow fever booster vaccination. The CDR3 region has the DNA TGCAGTGCTAGAGAACCTAGCGGGGCCCTCCCCAATGAGCAGTTCTTC. It is translated as CSAREPSGALPNEQFF.